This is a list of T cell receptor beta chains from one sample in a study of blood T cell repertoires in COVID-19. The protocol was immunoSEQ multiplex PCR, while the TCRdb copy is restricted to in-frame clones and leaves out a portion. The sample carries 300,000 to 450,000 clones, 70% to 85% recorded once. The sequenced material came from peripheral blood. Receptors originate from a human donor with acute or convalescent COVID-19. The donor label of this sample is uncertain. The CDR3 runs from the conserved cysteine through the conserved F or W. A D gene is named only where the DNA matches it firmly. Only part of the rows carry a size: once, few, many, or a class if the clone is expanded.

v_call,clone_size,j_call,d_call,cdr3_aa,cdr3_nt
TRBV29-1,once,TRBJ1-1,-,CSVVRGMNTEAFF,TGCAGCGTTGTAAGGGGGATGAACACTGAAGCTTTCTTT
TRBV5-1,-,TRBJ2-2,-,CASGKDSLNTGELFF,TGCGCCAGCGGAAAAGACAGTCTGAACACCGGGGAGCTGTTTTTT
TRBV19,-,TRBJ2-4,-,CASSRSSRLAKNIQYF,TGTGCCAGTAGTAGGTCTAGCAGACTAGCCAAAAACATTCAGTACTTC
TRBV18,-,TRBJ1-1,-,CASSSTSTEAFF,TGTGCCAGCTCATCGACATCCACTGAAGCTTTCTTT
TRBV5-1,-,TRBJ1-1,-,CASSLVRTADTEAFF,TGCGCCAGCAGCTTGGTTAGAACAGCGGACACTGAAGCTTTCTTT
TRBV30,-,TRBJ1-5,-,CAWSPQGNQPQHF,TGTGCCTGGAGTCCGCAGGGCAATCAGCCCCAGCATTTT
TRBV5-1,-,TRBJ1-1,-,CASSPGGVRALGAFF,TGCGCCAGCAGCCCGGGAGGGGTCAGGGCTCTCGGAGCTTTCTTT
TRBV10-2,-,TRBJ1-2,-,CASSPSAVYGYTF,TGCGCCAGCAGTCCTTCGGCGGTATATGGCTACACCTTC
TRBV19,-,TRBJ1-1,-,CASSQQGNTEAFF,TGTGCCAGTAGCCAACAGGGGAACACTGAAGCTTTCTTT
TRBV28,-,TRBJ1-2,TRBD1,CASAPPLAGQGGNGYTF,TGTGCCAGCGCTCCACCGTTAGCGGGACAGGGAGGGAATGGCTACACCTTC
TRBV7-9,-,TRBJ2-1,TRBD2,CASGIAGGPPNEQFF,TGTGCCAGCGGAATAGCGGGAGGGCCTCCCAATGAGCAGTTCTTC
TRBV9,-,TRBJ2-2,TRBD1,CASSVRQGPNTGELFF,TGTGCCAGCAGCGTAAGACAGGGACCCAACACCGGGGAGCTGTTTTTT
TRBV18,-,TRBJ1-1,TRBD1,CASSPNRGTGTEAFF,TGTGCCAGCTCACCCAACAGGGGAACAGGCACTGAAGCTTTCTTT
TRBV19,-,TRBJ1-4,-,CASSIVTRRDEKLFF,TGTGCCAGTAGTATTGTGACTCGGCGGGATGAAAAACTGTTTTTT
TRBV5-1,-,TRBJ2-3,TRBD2,CASSTGGAGSDTQYF,TGCGCCAGCAGCACCGGGGGGGCCGGCTCAGATACGCAGTATTTT
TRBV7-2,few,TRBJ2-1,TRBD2,CASSPSGTSGRVNEQFF,TGTGCCAGCAGCCCCTCGGGGACTAGCGGGAGGGTCAATGAGCAGTTCTTC
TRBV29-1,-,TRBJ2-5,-,CSVDLQGRETQYF,TGCAGCGTTGATCTGCAGGGGAGAGAGACCCAGTACTTC
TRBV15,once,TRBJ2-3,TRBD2,CATSRDRGEVDTQYF,TGTGCCACCAGCAGAGATCGGGGGGAGGTAGATACGCAGTATTTT
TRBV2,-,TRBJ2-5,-,CASSEVPGEETQYF,TGTGCCAGCAGTGAAGTCCCGGGGGAAGAGACCCAGTACTTC
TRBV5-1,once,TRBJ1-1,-,CASSKQGLGTEAFF,TGCGCCAGCAGCAAACAGGGACTAGGGACTGAAGCTTTCTTT